This T cell receptor beta chain was obtained from a study of blood T cells in healthy people across ages. The V and J ends lost 4 bases and 8 bases, in that order; junction bases with no gene match: 8. Per germline, CDR1 SEHNR and CDR2 FQNEAQ (reference sequence). This CDR3 comprises 15 residues. This clonotype was detected ten times or more. With a J-beta primer mix and a sample-barcoded 5' primer, a second PCR ran roughly 6 to 11 cycles. One entry per CDR3 protein, called by TCRdb with MiXCR from the 5' RACE reads. The sample lists about 650,000 distinct CDR3 sequences, roughly 30% occurring once. The TCR originated in a woman over 75 in good health. The chain uses TRBV7-9 and TRBJ2-1; TRBD1 matches at 10 bases. Material for sequencing was blood. The CDR3 sequence is CASSSEGQGYDEQFF. As DNA, the CDR3 is TGTGCCAGCAGCTCGGAGGGACAGGGGTATGATGAGCAGTTCTTC.